A selection of T cell receptor beta chains follows, all from one sample in a study of cytomegalovirus exposure and HLA in healthy donors. Assay: immunoSEQ multiplex PCR; the TCRdb copy retains only in-frame clones and omits some. The sample shows some 160,000 clones, about 80% of them seen only once. Material for sequencing was PBMCs. The receptor set was obtained from a woman aged 45-59 years in good health and CMV-seronegative. Each CDR3 is given with its conserved first and last residue. Each record gives: clone size, V gene, J gene, D gene, CDR3 protein, CDR3 DNA. D genes are given only for firm matches. A row's size may be missing; if present it is once, few, many or a size class.

clone_size: few
v_call: TRBV9
j_call: TRBJ2-1
d_call: -
cdr3_aa: CASSVDWSTYNEQFF
cdr3_nt: TGTGCCAGCAGCGTGGACTGGTCTACCTACAATGAGCAGTTCTTC

clone_size: -
v_call: TRBV10-2
j_call: TRBJ2-1
d_call: -
cdr3_aa: CASSASSRSYNEQFF
cdr3_nt: TGCGCCAGCAGTGCTAGCAGCCGCTCCTACAATGAGCAGTTCTTC

clone_size: -
v_call: TRBV2
j_call: TRBJ2-7
d_call: TRBD2
cdr3_aa: CASSGTSGNNYEQYF
cdr3_nt: TGTGCCAGCAGCGGGACTAGCGGGAATAACTACGAGCAGTACTTC

clone_size: once
v_call: TRBV5-4
j_call: TRBJ2-5
d_call: TRBD2
cdr3_aa: CASSLSLAGAETQYF
cdr3_nt: TGTGCCAGCAGCTTGTCTCTAGCGGGGGCGGAGACCCAGTACTTC

clone_size: -
v_call: TRBV7-8
j_call: TRBJ1-1
d_call: -
cdr3_aa: CASSIPGGGEFTEAFF
cdr3_nt: TGTGCCAGCAGCATACCTGGGGGAGGGGAGTTCACTGAAGCTTTCTTT

clone_size: once
v_call: TRBV7-9
j_call: TRBJ2-2
d_call: TRBD2
cdr3_aa: CASIPAMAGGGGELFF
cdr3_nt: TGTGCCAGCATTCCGGCGATGGCGGGGGGAGGCGGGGAACTGTTTTTT

clone_size: -
v_call: TRBV14
j_call: TRBJ2-1
d_call: TRBD1
cdr3_aa: CASSQGPARGLAHNEQFF
cdr3_nt: TGTGCCAGCAGCCAAGGGCCCGCCAGGGGGCTAGCTCACAATGAGCAGTTCTTC

clone_size: -
v_call: TRBV6-4
j_call: TRBJ2-3
d_call: TRBD1
cdr3_aa: CASSDNRWDRGRTDTQYF
cdr3_nt: TGTGCCAGCAGTGACAATCGGTGGGACAGGGGAAGGACAGATACGCAGTATTTT

clone_size: -
v_call: TRBV28
j_call: TRBJ2-1
d_call: TRBD2
cdr3_aa: CASGSSGGAFANEQFF
cdr3_nt: TGTGCCAGCGGATCTAGCGGGGGGGCCTTCGCCAATGAGCAGTTCTTC

clone_size: -
v_call: TRBV15
j_call: TRBJ2-4
d_call: TRBD1
cdr3_aa: CATSSGTGVGNIQYF
cdr3_nt: TGTGCCACCAGTTCCGGGACAGGGGTTGGGAACATTCAGTACTTC

clone_size: -
v_call: TRBV15
j_call: TRBJ2-7
d_call: TRBD2
cdr3_aa: CATSTRTSGREQYF
cdr3_nt: TGTGCCACCAGCACGCGGACTAGCGGGCGCGAGCAGTACTTC

clone_size: once
v_call: TRBV5-4
j_call: TRBJ2-2
d_call: -
cdr3_aa: CASIPGEGENTGELFF
cdr3_nt: TGTGCCAGCATACCCGGGGAGGGGGAAAACACCGGGGAGCTGTTTTTT

clone_size: -
v_call: TRBV9
j_call: TRBJ2-1
d_call: TRBD2
cdr3_aa: CASSVAGGSSYNEQFF
cdr3_nt: TGTGCCAGCAGCGTAGCGGGGGGGAGCTCCTACAATGAGCAGTTCTTC

clone_size: -
v_call: TRBV11-2
j_call: TRBJ2-1
d_call: TRBD2
cdr3_aa: CASSLLPGLAGGLPNEQFF
cdr3_nt: TGTGCCAGCAGCTTACTCCCGGGACTAGCGGGAGGGCTTCCGAATGAGCAGTTCTTC

clone_size: -
v_call: TRBV21-1
j_call: TRBJ2-7
d_call: -
cdr3_aa: CASSKRGALTYEQYF
cdr3_nt: TGTGCCAGCAGCAAACGCGGAGCGCTAACCTACGAGCAGTACTTC

clone_size: -
v_call: TRBV9
j_call: TRBJ2-1
d_call: TRBD2
cdr3_aa: CASSVVWCGGREVGQFF
cdr3_nt: TGTGCCAGCAGCGTAGTTTGGTGCGGCGGGAGGGAGGTTGGGCAGTTCTTC

clone_size: -
v_call: TRBV2
j_call: TRBJ1-2
d_call: -
cdr3_aa: CASSERATGLGYGYTF
cdr3_nt: TGTGCCAGCAGCGAACGGGCCACAGGGTTGGGGTATGGCTACACCTTC

clone_size: -
v_call: TRBV19
j_call: TRBJ1-1
d_call: -
cdr3_aa: CASIEFSEAFF
cdr3_nt: TGTGCCAGTATAGAATTTTCTGAAGCTTTCTTT

clone_size: -
v_call: TRBV27
j_call: TRBJ1-2
d_call: -
cdr3_aa: CASRAPGRYGYTF
cdr3_nt: TGTGCCAGCAGGGCTCCGGGGAGATATGGCTACACCTTC

clone_size: -
v_call: TRBV28
j_call: TRBJ1-4
d_call: TRBD1
cdr3_aa: CASSWVGQGNEKLFF
cdr3_nt: TGTGCCAGCAGCTGGGTGGGACAGGGGAATGAAAAACTGTTTTTT

clone_size: -
v_call: TRBV30
j_call: TRBJ2-1
d_call: TRBD1
cdr3_aa: CAWGRQGKSYNEQFF
cdr3_nt: TGTGCCTGGGGCAGACAGGGGAAGTCCTACAATGAGCAGTTCTTC

clone_size: -
v_call: TRBV9
j_call: TRBJ1-1
d_call: -
cdr3_aa: CASSVVPDLDTEAFF
cdr3_nt: TGTGCCAGCAGCGTAGTGCCAGATCTTGACACTGAAGCTTTCTTT

clone_size: once
v_call: TRBV28
j_call: TRBJ2-2
d_call: TRBD2
cdr3_aa: CASGGVNTGELFF
cdr3_nt: TGTGCCAGCGGGGGGGTTAACACCGGGGAGCTGTTTTTT

clone_size: -
v_call: TRBV5-6
j_call: TRBJ2-1
d_call: TRBD1
cdr3_aa: CASSLGRGRMNEQFF
cdr3_nt: TGTGCCAGCAGCTTGGGCAGGGGGCGTATGAATGAGCAGTTCTTC

clone_size: few
v_call: TRBV19
j_call: TRBJ1-1
d_call: -
cdr3_aa: CASSSYVNTEAFF
cdr3_nt: TGTGCCAGTAGTAGCTACGTGAACACTGAAGCTTTCTTT

clone_size: few
v_call: TRBV9
j_call: TRBJ1-2
d_call: -
cdr3_aa: CASSVETGLGGYTF
cdr3_nt: TGTGCCAGCAGCGTAGAAACAGGTCTGGGGGGCTACACCTTC

clone_size: -
v_call: TRBV5-4
j_call: TRBJ2-2
d_call: TRBD1
cdr3_aa: CASSSRSSGGTGELFF
cdr3_nt: TGTGCCAGCAGCTCGCGATCGTCAGGGGGCACCGGGGAGCTGTTTTTT

clone_size: -
v_call: TRBV19
j_call: TRBJ2-1
d_call: TRBD2
cdr3_aa: CASSIRLRPSGNEQFF
cdr3_nt: TGTGCCAGTAGTATCCGTCTGCGGCCTAGCGGCAACGAGCAGTTCTTC

clone_size: -
v_call: TRBV4-1
j_call: TRBJ2-3
d_call: TRBD2
cdr3_aa: CASRLTSGSSDTQYF
cdr3_nt: TGCGCCAGCAGACTGACTAGCGGGAGTTCAGATACGCAGTATTTT

clone_size: -
v_call: TRBV29-1
j_call: TRBJ2-3
d_call: TRBD2
cdr3_aa: CSVAGGRVADTQYF
cdr3_nt: TGCAGCGTTGCGGGGGGGAGGGTGGCAGATACGCAGTATTTT

clone_size: -
v_call: TRBV30
j_call: TRBJ2-5
d_call: -
cdr3_aa: CAWSVLENQETQYF
cdr3_nt: TGTGCCTGGAGTGTACTCGAAAACCAAGAGACCCAGTACTTC

clone_size: -
v_call: TRBV7-8
j_call: TRBJ2-7
d_call: -
cdr3_aa: CASSLREGLYEQYF
cdr3_nt: TGTGCCAGCAGCTTACGTGAGGGTCTCTACGAGCAGTACTTC

clone_size: -
v_call: TRBV28
j_call: TRBJ2-2
d_call: TRBD1
cdr3_aa: CASKSPTGGYGVGELFF
cdr3_nt: TGTGCCAGCAAGTCTCCTACAGGGGGCTATGGTGTCGGGGAGCTGTTTTTT

clone_size: -
v_call: TRBV18
j_call: TRBJ2-7
d_call: -
cdr3_aa: CASSPNAGDEQYF
cdr3_nt: TGTGCCAGCTCACCCAACGCAGGGGACGAGCAGTACTTC

clone_size: -
v_call: TRBV28
j_call: TRBJ2-2
d_call: -
cdr3_aa: CASSLLDTGELFF
cdr3_nt: TGTGCCAGCAGCTTACTCGACACCGGGGAGCTGTTTTTT